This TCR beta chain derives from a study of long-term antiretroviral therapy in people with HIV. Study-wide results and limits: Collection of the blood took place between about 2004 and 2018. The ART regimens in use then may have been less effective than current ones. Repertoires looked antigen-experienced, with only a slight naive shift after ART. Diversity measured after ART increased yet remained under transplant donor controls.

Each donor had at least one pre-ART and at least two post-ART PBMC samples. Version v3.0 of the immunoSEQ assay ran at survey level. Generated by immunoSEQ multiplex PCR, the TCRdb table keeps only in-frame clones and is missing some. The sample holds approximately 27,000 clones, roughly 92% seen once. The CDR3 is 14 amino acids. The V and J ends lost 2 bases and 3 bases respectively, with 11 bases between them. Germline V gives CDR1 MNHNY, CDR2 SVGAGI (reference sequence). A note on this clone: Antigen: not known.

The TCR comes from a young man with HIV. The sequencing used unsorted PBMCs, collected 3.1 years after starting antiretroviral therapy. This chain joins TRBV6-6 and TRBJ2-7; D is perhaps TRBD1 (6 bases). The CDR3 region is CASSYQDRIYEQYF. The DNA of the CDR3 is TGTGCCAGCAGTTACCAGGACAGAATCTACGAGCAGTACTTC.